What follows are 2 T cell receptor beta chains derived from one specimen sequenced in a study of blood T cells in healthy people across ages. Alongside a J-beta primer mix, a sample-barcoded 5' primer served in a second PCR lasting roughly 7 to 12 cycles. TCRdb called the 5' RACE reads again in MiXCR, with one record for every CDR3 protein. The sample yields roughly 2 million distinct CDR3 sequences, approximately 50% seen once. Sequencing was performed on blood. These receptors all stem from a woman between 40 and 55 years old in good health.

The V call is TRBV2, the J call TRBJ2-7; D is possibly TRBD2 (7 bases). V lost 8 bases and J 3 bases, leaving 14 bases between the germline ends. The CDR3 loop spans 13 amino acids. Germline-derived CDR1 and CDR2 are SNHLY and FYNNEI. In DNA form, the CDR3 reads TGTGCCAGCCTAGGGAGGGGGAACTACGAGCAGTACTTC. It yields the protein CASLGRGNYEQYF.

The V gene is TRBV4-1, the J gene TRBJ2-3, with D perhaps TRBD1 (5 bases). The germline CDR1 and CDR2 sequences are MGHRA and YSYEKL. The CDR3 loop spans 16 amino acids. V gave up 1 base and J gave up 1 base, with 12 bases separating them. As DNA, the CDR3 is TGCGCCAGCAGCCAAGCACGACAGCTTGGCACAGATACGCAGTATTTT. Amino acid sequence: CASSQARQLGTDTQYF.